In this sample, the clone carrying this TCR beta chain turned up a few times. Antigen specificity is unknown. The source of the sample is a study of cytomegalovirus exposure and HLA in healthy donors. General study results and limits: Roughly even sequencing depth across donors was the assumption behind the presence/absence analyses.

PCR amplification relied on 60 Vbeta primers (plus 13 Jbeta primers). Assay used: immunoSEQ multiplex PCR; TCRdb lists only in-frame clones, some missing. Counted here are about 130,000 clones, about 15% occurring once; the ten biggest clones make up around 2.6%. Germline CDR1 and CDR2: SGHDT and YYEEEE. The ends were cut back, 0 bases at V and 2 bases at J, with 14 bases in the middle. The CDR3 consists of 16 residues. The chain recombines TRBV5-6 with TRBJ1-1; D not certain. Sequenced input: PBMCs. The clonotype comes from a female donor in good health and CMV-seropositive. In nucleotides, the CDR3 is TGTGCCAGCAGCTTGGTGCGGATTCTGAGAAACACTGAAGCTTTCTTT. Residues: CASSLVRILRNTEAFF.